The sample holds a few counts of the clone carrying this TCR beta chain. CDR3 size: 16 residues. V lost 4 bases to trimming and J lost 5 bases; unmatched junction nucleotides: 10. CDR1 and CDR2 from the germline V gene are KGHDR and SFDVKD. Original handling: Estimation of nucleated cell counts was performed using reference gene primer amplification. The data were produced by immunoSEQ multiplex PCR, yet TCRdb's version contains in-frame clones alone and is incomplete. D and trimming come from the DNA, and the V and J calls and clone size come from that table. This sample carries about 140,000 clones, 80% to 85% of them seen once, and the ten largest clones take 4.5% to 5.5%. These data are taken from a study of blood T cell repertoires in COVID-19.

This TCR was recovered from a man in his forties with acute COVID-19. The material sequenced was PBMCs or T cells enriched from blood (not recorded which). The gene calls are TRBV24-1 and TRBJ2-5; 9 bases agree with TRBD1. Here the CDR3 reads CATSEPDRGIGETQYF. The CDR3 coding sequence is TGTGCCACCAGTGAACCGGACAGGGGAATCGGGGAGACCCAGTACTTC.